This TCR beta chain was found in a study of cytomegalovirus exposure and HLA in healthy donors. Whole-study results and caveats: For cytomegalovirus status, the classifier reportedly gave diagnoses with high specificity and sensitivity. A later analysis found first-cohort TCR clusters tended to co-occur in the 120 validation repertoires. Through in vitro validation, a few CMV-associated chains were shown to be specific for CMV antigens. Associated with cytomegalovirus, according to the listing, were 170 or so TCR beta chains.

On this clone itself: Its target is unknown.

CDR3 length: 15 residues. V lost 4 bases and J lost 4; bases outside the gene matches: 7. The V gene's germline CDR1 is MNHEY and CDR2 SVGAGI. TCRdb's copy holds only in-frame clones and misses some; the assay was immunoSEQ multiplex PCR. The table lists about 140,000 clones, less than 90% of them singletons. The receptor was isolated from a man between 18 and 29 years old in good health and CMV-seronegative. V and J are TRBV6-5 and TRBJ2-1, with 7 nucleotides matching TRBD2. The source material was PBMCs. The CDR3 spells CASSSPGRAYNEQFF. The CDR3 nucleotides are TGTGCCAGCAGTTCCCCGGGGAGGGCGTACAATGAGCAGTTCTTC.